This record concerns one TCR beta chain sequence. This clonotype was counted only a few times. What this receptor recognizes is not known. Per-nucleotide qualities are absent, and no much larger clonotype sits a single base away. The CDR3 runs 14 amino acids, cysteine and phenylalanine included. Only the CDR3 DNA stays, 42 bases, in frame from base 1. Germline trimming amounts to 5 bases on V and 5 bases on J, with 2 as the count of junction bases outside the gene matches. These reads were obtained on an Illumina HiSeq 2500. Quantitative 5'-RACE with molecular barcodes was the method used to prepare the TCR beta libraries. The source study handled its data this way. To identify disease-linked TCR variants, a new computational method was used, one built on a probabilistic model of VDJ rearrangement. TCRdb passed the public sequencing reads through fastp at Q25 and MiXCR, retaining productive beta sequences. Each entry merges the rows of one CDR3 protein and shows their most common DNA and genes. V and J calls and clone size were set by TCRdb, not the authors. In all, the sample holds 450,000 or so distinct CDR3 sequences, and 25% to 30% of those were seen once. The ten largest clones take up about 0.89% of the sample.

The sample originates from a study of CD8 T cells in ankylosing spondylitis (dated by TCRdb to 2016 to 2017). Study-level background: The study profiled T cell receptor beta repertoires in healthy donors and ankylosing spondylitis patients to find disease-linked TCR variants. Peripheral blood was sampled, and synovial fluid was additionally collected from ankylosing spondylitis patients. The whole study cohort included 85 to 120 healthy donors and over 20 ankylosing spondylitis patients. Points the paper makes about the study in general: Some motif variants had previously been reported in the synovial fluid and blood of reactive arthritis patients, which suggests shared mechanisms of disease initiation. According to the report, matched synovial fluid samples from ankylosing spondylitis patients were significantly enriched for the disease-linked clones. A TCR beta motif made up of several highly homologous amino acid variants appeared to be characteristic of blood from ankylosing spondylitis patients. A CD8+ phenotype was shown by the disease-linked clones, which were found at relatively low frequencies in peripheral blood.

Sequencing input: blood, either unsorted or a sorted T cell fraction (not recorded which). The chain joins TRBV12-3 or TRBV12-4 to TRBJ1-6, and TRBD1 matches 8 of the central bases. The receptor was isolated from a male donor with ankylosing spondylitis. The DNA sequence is TGTGCCAGCAGTCGGGGACAGGATAATTCACCCCTCCACTTT. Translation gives CASSRGQDNSPLHF.